The T cell receptor (beta chain) described here comes from a study of Graves' ophthalmopathy and Graves' hyperthyroidism. CDR3 regions of TCR beta were amplified from RNA transcripts. The authors performed first-round RT-PCR with HTBI primers and then a second-round multiplex PCR. TCRdb re-derived calls from the multiplex PCR reads in MiXCR, one entry per CDR3 protein. The sample lists about 420,000 distinct CDR3 sequences; roughly 21% were seen once. General study results and limits: Discriminating ophthalmopathy from stable hyperthyroidism, a 13-signature model attained a sensitivity of about 88% and a specificity of about 83%.

The V gene end was trimmed by 8 bases and the J gene end by 5 bases; junction bases not matched to a gene: 10. CDR1 and CDR2 from the germline V gene are SQVTM and ANQGSEA. The CDR3 loop spans 15 amino acids. This clonotype was counted many times. What it recognizes is unknown. The receptor's source is a woman in her late teens or twenties with stable Graves' hyperthyroidism. The V gene is TRBV29-1, the J gene TRBJ2-5; 14 nucleotides align to TRBD2. Sequenced: peripheral blood. In DNA form, the CDR3 reads TGCAGCCCCCGGACTAGCGGGAGGCCAGGGGAGACCCAGTACTTC. Protein: CSPRTSGRPGETQYF.